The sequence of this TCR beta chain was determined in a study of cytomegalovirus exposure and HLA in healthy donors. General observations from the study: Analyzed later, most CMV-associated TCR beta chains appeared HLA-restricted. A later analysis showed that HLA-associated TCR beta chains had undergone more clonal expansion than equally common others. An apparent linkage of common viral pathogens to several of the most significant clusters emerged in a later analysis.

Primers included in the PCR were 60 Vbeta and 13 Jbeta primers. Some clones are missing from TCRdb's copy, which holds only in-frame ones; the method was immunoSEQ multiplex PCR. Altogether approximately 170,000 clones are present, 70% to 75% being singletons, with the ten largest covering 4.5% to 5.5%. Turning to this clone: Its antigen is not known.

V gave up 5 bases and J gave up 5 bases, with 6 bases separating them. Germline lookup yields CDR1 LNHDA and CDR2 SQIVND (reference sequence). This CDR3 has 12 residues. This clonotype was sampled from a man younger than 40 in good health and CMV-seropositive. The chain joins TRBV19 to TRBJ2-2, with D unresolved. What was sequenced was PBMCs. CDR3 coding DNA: TGTGCCAGTAGTTCCCTTACCGGGGAGCTGTTTTTT. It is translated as CASSSLTGELFF.